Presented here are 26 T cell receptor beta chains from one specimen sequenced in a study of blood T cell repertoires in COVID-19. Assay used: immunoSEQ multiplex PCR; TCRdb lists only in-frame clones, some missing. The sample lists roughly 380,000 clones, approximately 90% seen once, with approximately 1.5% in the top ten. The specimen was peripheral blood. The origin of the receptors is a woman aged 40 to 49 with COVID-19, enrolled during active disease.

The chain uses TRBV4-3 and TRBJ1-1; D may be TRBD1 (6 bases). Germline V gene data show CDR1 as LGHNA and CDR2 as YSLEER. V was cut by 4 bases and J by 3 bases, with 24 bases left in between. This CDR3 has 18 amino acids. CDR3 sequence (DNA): TGCGCCAGCAGCCGGAGAAGTTCCAGGGGATTTGGGGACACTGAAGCTTTCTTT. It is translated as CASSRRSSRGFGDTEAFF.

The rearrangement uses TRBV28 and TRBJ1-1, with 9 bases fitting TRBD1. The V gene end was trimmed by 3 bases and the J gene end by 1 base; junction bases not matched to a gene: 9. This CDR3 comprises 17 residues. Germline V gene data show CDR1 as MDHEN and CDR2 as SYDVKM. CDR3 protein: CASSFLQGALQNTEAFF. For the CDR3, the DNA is TGTGCCAGCAGTTTTTTACAGGGGGCCTTACAGAACACTGAAGCTTTCTTT.

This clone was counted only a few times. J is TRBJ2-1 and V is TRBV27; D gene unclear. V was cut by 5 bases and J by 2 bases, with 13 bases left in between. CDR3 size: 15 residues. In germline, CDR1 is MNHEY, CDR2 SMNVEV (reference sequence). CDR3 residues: CASSPTKGTYNEQFF. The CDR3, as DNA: TGTGCCAGCAGTCCAACTAAAGGTACCTACAATGAGCAGTTCTTC.

The CDR3 DNA reads as TGTGCCAGCAGCCCTCAGGGAAGCAATCAGCCCCAGCATTTT. Translating gives CASSPQGSNQPQHF. This chain joins TRBV7-2 and TRBJ1-5, with D possibly being TRBD1 (5 bases). With 5 bases removed from V and 1 base from J, the gap between germline ends came to 9 bases. The CDR3 is 14 amino acids. Germline V gene sequence: CDR1 SGHTA, CDR2 FQGNSA.

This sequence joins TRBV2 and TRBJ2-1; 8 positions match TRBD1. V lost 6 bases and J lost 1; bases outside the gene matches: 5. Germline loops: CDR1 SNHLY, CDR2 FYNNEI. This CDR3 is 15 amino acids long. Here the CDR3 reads CASSRWTGSYNEQFF. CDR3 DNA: TGTGCCAGCAGCCGATGGACAGGGTCCTACAATGAGCAGTTCTTC.

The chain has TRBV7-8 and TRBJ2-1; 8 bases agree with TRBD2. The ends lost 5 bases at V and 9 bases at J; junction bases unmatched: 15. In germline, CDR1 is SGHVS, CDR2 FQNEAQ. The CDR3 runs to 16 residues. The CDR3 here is CASSLLLSGDLGEQFF. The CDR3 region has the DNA TGTGCCAGCAGCCTCCTCCTTAGCGGGGACTTAGGTGAGCAGTTCTTC.

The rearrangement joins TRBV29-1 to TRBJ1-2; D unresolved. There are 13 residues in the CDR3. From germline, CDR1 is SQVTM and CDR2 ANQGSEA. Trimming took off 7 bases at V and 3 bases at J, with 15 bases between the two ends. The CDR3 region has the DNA TGCAGCGCAGAGTTGGTGGGCTACTATGGCTACACCTTC. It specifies CSAELVGYYGYTF.

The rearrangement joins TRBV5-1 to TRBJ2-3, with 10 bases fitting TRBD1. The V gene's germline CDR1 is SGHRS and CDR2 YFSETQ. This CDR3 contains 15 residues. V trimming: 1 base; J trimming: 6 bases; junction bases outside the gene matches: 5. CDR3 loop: CASSLIGTGADTQYF. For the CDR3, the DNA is TGCGCCAGCAGCTTGATCGGGACAGGGGCTGATACGCAGTATTTT. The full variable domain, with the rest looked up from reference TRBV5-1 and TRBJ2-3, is KAGVTQTPRYLIKTRGQQVTLSCSPISGHRSVSWYQQTPGQGLQFLFEYFSETQRNKGNFPGRFSGRQFSNSRSEMNVSTLELGDSALYLCASSLIGTGADTQYFGPGTRLTVL.

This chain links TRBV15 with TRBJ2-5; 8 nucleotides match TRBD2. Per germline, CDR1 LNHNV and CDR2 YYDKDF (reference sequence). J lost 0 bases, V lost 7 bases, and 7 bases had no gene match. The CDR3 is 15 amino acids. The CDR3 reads CATMNSGGYQETQYF. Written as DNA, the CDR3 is TGTGCCACCATGAACAGCGGGGGCTACCAAGAGACCCAGTACTTC. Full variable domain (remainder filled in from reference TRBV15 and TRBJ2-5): DAMVIQNPRYQVTQFGKPVTLSCSQTLNHNVMYWYQQKSSQAPKLLFHYYDKDFNNEADTPDNFQSRRPNTSFCFLDIRSPGLGDTAMYLCATMNSGGYQETQYFGPGTRLLVL.

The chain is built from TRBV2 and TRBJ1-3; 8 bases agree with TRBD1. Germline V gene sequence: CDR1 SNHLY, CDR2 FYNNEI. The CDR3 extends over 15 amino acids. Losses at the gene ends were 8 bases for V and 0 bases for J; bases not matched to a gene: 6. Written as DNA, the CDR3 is TGTGCCAGCGGACAGGGACCTTTCTCTGGAAACACCATATATTTT. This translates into CASGQGPFSGNTIYF.

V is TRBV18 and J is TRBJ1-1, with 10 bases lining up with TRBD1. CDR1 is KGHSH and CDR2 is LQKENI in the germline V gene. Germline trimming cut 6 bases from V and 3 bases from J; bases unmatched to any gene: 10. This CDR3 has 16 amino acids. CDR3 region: CASSGGTGEVDTEAFF. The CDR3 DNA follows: TGTGCCAGCTCCGGGGGGACAGGGGAGGTCGACACTGAAGCTTTCTTT.

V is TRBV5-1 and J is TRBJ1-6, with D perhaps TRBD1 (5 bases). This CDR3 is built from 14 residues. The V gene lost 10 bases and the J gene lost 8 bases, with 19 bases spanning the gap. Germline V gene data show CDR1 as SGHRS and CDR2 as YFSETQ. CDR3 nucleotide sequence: TGCGCCTCGCGACCCAGGGACTTTGATTCACCCCTCCACTTT. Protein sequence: CASRPRDFDSPLHF.

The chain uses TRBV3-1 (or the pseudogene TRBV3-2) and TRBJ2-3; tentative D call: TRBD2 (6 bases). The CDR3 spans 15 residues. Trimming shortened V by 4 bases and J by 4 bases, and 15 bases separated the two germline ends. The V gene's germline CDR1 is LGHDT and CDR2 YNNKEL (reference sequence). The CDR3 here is CASSPYFGEADTQYF. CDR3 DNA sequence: TGTGCCAGCAGCCCCTACTTTGGGGAGGCAGATACGCAGTATTTT.

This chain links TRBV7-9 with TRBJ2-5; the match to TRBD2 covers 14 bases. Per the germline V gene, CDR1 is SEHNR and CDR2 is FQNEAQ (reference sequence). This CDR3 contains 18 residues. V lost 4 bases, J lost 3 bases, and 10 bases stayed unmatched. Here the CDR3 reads CASSSRGTSGSWKETQYF. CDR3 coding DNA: TGTGCCAGCAGCTCCCGCGGGACTAGCGGGAGTTGGAAAGAGACCCAGTACTTC.

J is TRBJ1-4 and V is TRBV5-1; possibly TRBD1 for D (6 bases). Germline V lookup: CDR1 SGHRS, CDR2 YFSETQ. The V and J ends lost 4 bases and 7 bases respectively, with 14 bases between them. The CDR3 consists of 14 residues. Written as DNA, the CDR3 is TGCGCCAGCAGCGCCTGGGGGGGCGGTGAAAAACTGTTTTTT. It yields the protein CASSAWGGGEKLFF.

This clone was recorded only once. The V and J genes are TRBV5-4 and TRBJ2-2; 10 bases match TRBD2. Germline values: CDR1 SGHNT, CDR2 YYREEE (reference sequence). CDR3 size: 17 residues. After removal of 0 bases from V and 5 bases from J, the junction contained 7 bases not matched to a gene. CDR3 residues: CASSLAGLAGVTGELFF. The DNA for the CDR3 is TGTGCCAGCAGCTTGGCCGGGCTAGCGGGAGTGACCGGGGAGCTGTTTTTT.

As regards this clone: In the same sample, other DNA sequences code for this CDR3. CDR3 sequence (DNA): TGTGCCAGCTCATCGGACAGGTACAATGAGCAGTTCTTC. Its protein product is CASSSDRYNEQFF. The chain has TRBV18 and TRBJ2-1; TRBD1 matches 7 bases. In germline, CDR1 is KGHSH, CDR2 LQKENI. CDR3 length: 13 residues. The V segment lost 5 bases and the J segment 4 bases; nucleotides outside the gene matches: 2.

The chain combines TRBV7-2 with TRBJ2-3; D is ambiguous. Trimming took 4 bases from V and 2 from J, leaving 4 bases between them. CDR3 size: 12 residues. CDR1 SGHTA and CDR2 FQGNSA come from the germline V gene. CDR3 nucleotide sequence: TGTGCCAGCAGCTACAACACAGATACGCAGTATTTT. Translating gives CASSYNTDTQYF. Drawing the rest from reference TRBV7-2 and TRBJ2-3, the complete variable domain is GAGVSQSPSNKVTEKGKDVELRCDPISGHTALYWYRQSLGQGLEFLIYFQGNSAPDKSGLPSDRFSAERTGGSVSTLTIQRTQQEDSAVYLCASSYNTDTQYFGPGTRLTVL.

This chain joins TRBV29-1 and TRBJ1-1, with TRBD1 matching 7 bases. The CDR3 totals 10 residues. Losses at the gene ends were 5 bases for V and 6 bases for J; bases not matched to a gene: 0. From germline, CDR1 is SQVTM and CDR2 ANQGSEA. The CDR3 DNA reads TGCAGCGTTACAGGGGCTGAAGCTTTCTTT. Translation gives CSVTGAEAFF.

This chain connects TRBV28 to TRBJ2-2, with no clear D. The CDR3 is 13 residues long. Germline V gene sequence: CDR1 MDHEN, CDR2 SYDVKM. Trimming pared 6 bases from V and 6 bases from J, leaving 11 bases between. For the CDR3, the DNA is TGTGCCAGCAGCCCCCTCCCCCCCGGGGAGCTGTTTTTT. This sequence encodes CASSPLPPGELFF.

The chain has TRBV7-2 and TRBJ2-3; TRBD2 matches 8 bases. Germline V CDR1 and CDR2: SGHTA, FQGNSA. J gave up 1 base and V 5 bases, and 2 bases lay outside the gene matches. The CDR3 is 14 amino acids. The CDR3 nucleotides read TGTGCCAGCAGCCGGGGGGGAGGCACAGATACGCAGTATTTT. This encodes CASSRGGGTDTQYF.

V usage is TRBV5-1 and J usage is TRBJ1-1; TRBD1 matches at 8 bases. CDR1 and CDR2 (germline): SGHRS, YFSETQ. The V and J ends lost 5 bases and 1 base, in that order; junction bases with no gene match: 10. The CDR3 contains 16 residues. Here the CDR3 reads CASRGAGGWGNTEAFF. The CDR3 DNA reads TGCGCCAGCAGAGGCGCAGGGGGCTGGGGGAACACTGAAGCTTTCTTT.

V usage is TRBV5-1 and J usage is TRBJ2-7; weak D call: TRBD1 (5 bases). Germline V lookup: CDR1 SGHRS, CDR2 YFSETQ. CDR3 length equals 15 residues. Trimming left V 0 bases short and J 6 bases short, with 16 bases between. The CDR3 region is CASSLEAGIGREQYF. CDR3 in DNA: TGCGCCAGCAGCTTGGAAGCAGGGATTGGTCGCGAGCAGTACTTC.

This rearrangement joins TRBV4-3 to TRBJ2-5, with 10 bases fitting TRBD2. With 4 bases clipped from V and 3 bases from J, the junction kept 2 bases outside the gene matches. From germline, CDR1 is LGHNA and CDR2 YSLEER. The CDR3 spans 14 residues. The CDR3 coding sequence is TGCGCCAGCAGCCTAGCGGGAGGAGAAGAGACCCAGTACTTC. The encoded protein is CASSLAGGEETQYF.

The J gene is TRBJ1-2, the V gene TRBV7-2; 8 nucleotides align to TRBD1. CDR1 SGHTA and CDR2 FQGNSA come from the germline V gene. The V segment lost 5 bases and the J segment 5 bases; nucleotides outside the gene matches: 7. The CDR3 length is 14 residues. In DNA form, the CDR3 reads TGTGCCAGCAGCACGGGGAGGACAGGGTATGGCTACACCTTC. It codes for CASSTGRTGYGYTF.

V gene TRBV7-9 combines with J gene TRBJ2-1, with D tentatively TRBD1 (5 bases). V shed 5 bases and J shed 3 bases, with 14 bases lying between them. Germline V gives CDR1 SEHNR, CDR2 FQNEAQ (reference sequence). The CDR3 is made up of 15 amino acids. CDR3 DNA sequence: TGTGCCAGCAGCCGTGACAGCTCTCTCTACAATGAGCAGTTCTTC. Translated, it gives CASSRDSSLYNEQFF.